Listed here are 5 T cell receptor beta chains from one sample, sequenced in a study of vaccination effects on CD4 cells after COVID-19. TCRdb keeps only in-frame clones here, not all; method: immunoSEQ multiplex PCR. This table has around 56,000 clones, about 83% appearing once. For these receptors, no antigen is known. Having been cultured for less than 12 days, the cells underwent CD4+ T cell isolation. Sequences were derived from CD4+ T cells from PBMCs cultured without peptide, sampled before COVID-19 vaccination. The receptors derive from a human donor who received a COVID-19 vaccine.

The chain employs TRBV2 and TRBJ1-2; D is undetermined. V was clipped by 7 bases and J by 2 bases, with 11 bases between them. The CDR3 runs 13 residues. From germline, CDR1 is SNHLY and CDR2 FYNNEI. The CDR3 DNA follows: TGTGCCAGCAACCCGTCCACCAACTATGGCTACACCTTC. This codes for CASNPSTNYGYTF.

The genes are TRBV7-2 and TRBJ2-5; the D gene could be TRBD1 or TRBD2 (5 bases each). The CDR3 runs to 14 residues. Germline lookup yields CDR1 SGHTA and CDR2 FQGNSA. Trimming took 0 bases from V and 1 from J, leaving 6 bases between them. CDR3 DNA: TGTGCCAGCAGCTTAGCGGGGGTCCAAGAGACCCAGTACTTC. Protein product: CASSLAGVQETQYF.

The chain uses TRBV6-5 and TRBJ1-1; the D is unclear. The CDR3 totals 15 residues. The germline CDR1 and CDR2 sequences are MNHEY and SVGAGI. Trimming stripped 0 bases from V and 5 bases from J, with 13 bases between. CDR3 sequence: CASSYSKFVATEAFF. In DNA form, the CDR3 reads TGTGCCAGCAGTTACTCGAAGTTTGTAGCGACTGAAGCTTTCTTT.

The CDR3 DNA follows: TGCGCCAGCAGCTTGGGAAGGGGTACGGTCAATGAGCAGTTCTTC. Its translation: CASSLGRGTVNEQFF. V usage is TRBV5-1 and J usage is TRBJ2-1, with D possibly matching TRBD1 (5 bases). Trimming took 0 bases from V and 6 from J, leaving 13 bases between them. Germline V gene lookup returns CDR1 SGHRS and CDR2 YFSETQ. The CDR3 spans 15 residues.

The chain carries TRBV6-6 and TRBJ2-1; weak D call: TRBD1 (5 bases). The CDR3 has 14 residues. Trimming pared 2 bases from V and 9 bases from J, leaving 14 bases between. Germline CDR1 is MNHNY and CDR2 is SVGAGI (reference sequence). CDR3 loop: CASSYELGAGEQFF. CDR3 sequence (DNA): TGTGCCAGCAGTTACGAGCTAGGGGCAGGTGAGCAGTTCTTC.